Reported below is one T cell receptor beta chain. V shed 4 bases, J shed 10 bases, and the junction held 7 bases outside the gene matches. Germline V gene data show CDR1 as SGHRS and CDR2 as YFSETQ. The length of the CDR3 is 12 residues. The sample is drawn from a study of blood T cell repertoires in COVID-19. Original processing methods: Reference gene primer amplification in the assay estimated nucleated cell counts. The repertoire was sequenced with immunoSEQ multiplex PCR; TCRdb's copy has only in-frame clones and lacks some. That table furnishes V, J and clone size, whereas the DNA furnished D and trimming. The profile shows under 200,000 clones, about 80% of them singletons. Participant ages covered about 18 to 95 years across about two dozen US areas. Clinical history reported by participants formed the basis on which cohorts were assigned.

Sequencing was performed on PBMCs or T cells enriched from blood (not recorded which). J is TRBJ1-1 and V is TRBV5-1; 7 bases agree with TRBD1. The sequence came from a woman aged 60-70 years who had recovered from COVID-19. CDR3 nucleotide sequence: TGCGCCAGCAGCCAAGACAGGGCGATAGCTTTCTTT. It yields the protein CASSQDRAIAFF.